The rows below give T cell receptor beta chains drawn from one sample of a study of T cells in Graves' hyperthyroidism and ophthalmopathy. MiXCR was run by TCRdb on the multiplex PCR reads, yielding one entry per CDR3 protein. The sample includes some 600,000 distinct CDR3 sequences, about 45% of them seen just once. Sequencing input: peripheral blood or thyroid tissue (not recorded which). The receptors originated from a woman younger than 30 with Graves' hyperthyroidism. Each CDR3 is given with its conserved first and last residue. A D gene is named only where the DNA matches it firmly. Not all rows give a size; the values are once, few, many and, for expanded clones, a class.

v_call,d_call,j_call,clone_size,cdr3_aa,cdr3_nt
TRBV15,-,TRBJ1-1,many,CATSRDRVGSEAFF,TGTGCCACCAGCAGAGATAGGGTCGGCAGTGAAGCTTTCTTT
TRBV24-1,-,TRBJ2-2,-,CATSRGDIPTGELFF,TGTGCCACCAGTAGGGGGGACATACCCACCGGGGAGCTGTTTTTT
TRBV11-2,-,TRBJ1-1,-,CASSPPPWQEAFF,TGTGCCAGCAGCCCGCCCCCCTGGCAGGAAGCTTTCTTT
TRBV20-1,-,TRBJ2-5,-,CSYTDRGGETQYF,TGCAGTTACACTGACAGGGGAGGGGAGACCCAGTACTTC
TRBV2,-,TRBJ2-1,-,CASSWNEQFF,TGTGCCAGCAGTTGGAATGAGCAGTTCTTC
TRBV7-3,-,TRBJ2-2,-,CASSLSGIIEELFF,TGTGCCAGCAGCTTGAGTGGGATTATCGAGGAGCTGTTTTTT
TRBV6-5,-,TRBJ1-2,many,CASSYVEGANYGYTF,TGTGCCAGCAGTTACGTGGAGGGAGCCAACTATGGCTACACCTTC
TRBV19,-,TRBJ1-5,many,CASSPRGGNQPQHF,TGTGCCAGTAGTCCCCGGGGGGGCAATCAGCCCCAGCATTTT
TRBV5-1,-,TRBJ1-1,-,CASSLILWVFTEAFF,TGCGCCAGCAGCTTGATTTTATGGGTTTTCACTGAAGCTTTCTTT
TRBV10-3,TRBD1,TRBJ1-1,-,CASSPSTQGAGAFF,TGTGCCAGCAGCCCCTCGACGCAGGGGGCAGGAGCTTTCTTT
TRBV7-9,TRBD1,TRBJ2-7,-,CASSYLSGGSYEQYF,TGTGCCAGCAGTTACCTCTCAGGGGGATCCTACGAGCAGTACTTC
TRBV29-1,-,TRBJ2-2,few,CSVDGTGELFF,TGCAGCGTTGATGGGACAGGGGAGCTGTTTTTT
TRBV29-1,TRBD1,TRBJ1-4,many,CSVEGQGGMGLFF,TGCAGCGTTGAAGGACAGGGTGGGATGGGACTGTTTTTT
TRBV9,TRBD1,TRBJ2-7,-,CASSRGDRAYEQYF,TGTGCCAGCAGTCGCGGGGACAGGGCCTACGAGCAGTACTTC
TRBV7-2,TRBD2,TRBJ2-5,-,CASSLPGLAGQETQYF,TGTGCCAGCAGCTTACCGGGGCTAGCGGGACAAGAGACCCAGTACTTC
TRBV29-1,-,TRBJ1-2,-,CSLDGTALYGYTF,TGCAGCTTAGACGGGACGGCCCTTTATGGCTACACCTTC
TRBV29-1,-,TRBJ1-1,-,CSVVRGGVNTEAFF,TGCAGCGTTGTCAGGGGTGGGGTGAACACTGAAGCTTTCTTT
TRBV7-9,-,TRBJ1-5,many,CASSLLGSNQPQHF,TGTGCCAGCAGCTTACTCGGTAGCAATCAGCCCCAGCATTTT
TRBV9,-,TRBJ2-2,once,CASSPRGGRVGRELFF,TGTGCCAGCAGCCCCCGCGGTGGTAGGGTGGGCCGGGAGCTGTTTTTT
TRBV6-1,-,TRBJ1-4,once,CASSPGGYGEKLFF,TGTGCCAGCAGCCCAGGAGGCTATGGGGAAAAACTGTTTTTT
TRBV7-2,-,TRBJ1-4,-,CASSPGTLNEKLFF,TGTGCCAGCAGTCCCGGGACGCTGAATGAAAAACTGTTTTTT
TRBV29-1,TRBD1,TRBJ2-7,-,CSVEFSGTGGNEQYF,TGCAGCGTTGAATTCAGTGGGACAGGGGGCAACGAGCAGTACTTC
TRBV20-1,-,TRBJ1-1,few,CSAGSGLGGRTEAFF,TGCAGTGCTGGGAGCGGGCTTGGAGGCCGCACTGAAGCTTTCTTT
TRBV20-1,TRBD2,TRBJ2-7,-,CSAIGGLAGFEQYF,TGCAGTGCTATAGGGGGACTAGCGGGATTCGAGCAGTACTTC
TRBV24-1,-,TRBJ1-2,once,CATRDFGNHGYTF,TGTGCCACCCGAGATTTTGGGAATCATGGCTACACCTTC
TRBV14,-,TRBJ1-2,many,CASSPGDTNYGYTF,TGTGCCAGCAGCCCGGGGGACACAAACTATGGCTACACCTTC
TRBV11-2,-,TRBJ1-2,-,CASSQTGGDGGYTF,TGTGCCAGCAGCCAGACTGGGGGGGATGGGGGCTACACCTTC
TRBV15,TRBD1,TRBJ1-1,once,CATSSLDRGPEAFF,TGTGCCACCAGCAGCCTCGACAGGGGGCCCGAAGCTTTCTTT
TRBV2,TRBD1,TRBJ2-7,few,CASTTHRGSYEQYF,TGTGCCAGCACCACCCACAGGGGTTCCTACGAGCAGTACTTC
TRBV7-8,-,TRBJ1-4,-,CASSEPGWDEKLFF,TGTGCCAGCAGCGAACCGGGATGGGATGAAAAACTGTTTTTT
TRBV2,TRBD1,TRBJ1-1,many,CATNRGMNTEAFF,TGTGCCACGAACAGGGGAATGAACACTGAAGCTTTCTTT
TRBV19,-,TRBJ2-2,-,CASSFTRGGPGELFF,TGTGCCAGTAGCTTTACCCGAGGGGGACCCGGGGAGCTGTTTTTT
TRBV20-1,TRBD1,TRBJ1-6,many,CSANRGLSSPLHF,TGCAGTGCTAACAGGGGGCTTAGTTCACCCCTCCACTTT
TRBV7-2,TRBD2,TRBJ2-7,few,CASSTPLAGVEQYF,TGTGCCAGCAGCACCCCTTTAGCGGGAGTCGAGCAGTACTTC
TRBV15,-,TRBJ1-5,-,CATSSVGGGQPQHF,TGTGCCACCAGCAGTGTTGGGGGCGGCCAGCCCCAGCATTTT
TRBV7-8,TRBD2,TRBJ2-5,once,CASSLAFAGGETQYF,TGTGCCAGCAGCTTAGCCTTCGCGGGGGGAGAGACCCAGTACTTC
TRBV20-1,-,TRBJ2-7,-,CSARLTGRSYEQYF,TGCAGTGCTAGATTGACCGGACGTAGCTACGAGCAGTACTTC
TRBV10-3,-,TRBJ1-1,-,CAISDDSSEAFF,TGTGCCATCAGTGATGACAGTTCCGAAGCTTTCTTT
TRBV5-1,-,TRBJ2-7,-,CASSLVRECEQYF,TGCGCCAGCAGCTTGGTCCGGGAGTGCGAGCAGTACTTC
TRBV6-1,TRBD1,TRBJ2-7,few,CASWSQGDYEQYF,TGTGCCAGCTGGTCGCAGGGGGACTACGAGCAGTACTTC
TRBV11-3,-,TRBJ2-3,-,CASRSSTDTQYF,TGTGCCAGCAGGTCTAGCACAGATACGCAGTATTTT
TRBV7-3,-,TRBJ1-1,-,CASSLTPVYTEAFF,TGTGCCAGCAGCTTAACTCCGGTTTACACTGAAGCTTTCTTT
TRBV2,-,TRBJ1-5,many,CASSEVGRDQPQHF,TGTGCCAGCAGTGAAGTCGGGAGGGATCAGCCCCAGCATTTT
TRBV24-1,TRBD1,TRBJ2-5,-,CATAGTGGETQYF,TGTGCCACCGCCGGGACAGGGGGGGAGACCCAGTACTTC
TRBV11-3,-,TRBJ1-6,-,CASSLRRSPLHF,TGTGCCAGCAGCTTAAGACGGTCACCCCTCCACTTT
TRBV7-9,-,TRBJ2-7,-,CSSSSHGAYEQYF,TGTTCCAGCAGCTCACACGGTGCCTACGAGCAGTACTTC
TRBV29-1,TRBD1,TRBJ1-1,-,CSVVGQRRAFF,TGCAGCGTTGTGGGACAGCGCCGAGCTTTCTTT
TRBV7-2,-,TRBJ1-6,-,CASSLASGDNSPLHF,TGTGCCAGCAGCTTGGCTAGCGGGGATAATTCACCCCTCCACTTT
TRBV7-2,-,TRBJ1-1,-,CASSQEGSGRWNTEAFF,TGTGCCAGCAGCCAAGAGGGAAGTGGTCGGTGGAACACTGAAGCTTTCTTT
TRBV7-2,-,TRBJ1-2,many,CASSFPVSGYTF,TGTGCCAGCAGCTTTCCCGTTTCCGGCTACACCTTC
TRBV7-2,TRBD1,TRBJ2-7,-,CASTSDREYEQYF,TGTGCCAGCACCTCAGACAGGGAGTACGAGCAGTACTTC